The 20 T cell receptor beta chains below come from one sample, sequenced in a study of cytomegalovirus exposure and HLA in healthy donors. PCR involved 60 Vbeta and 13 Jbeta primers. Libraries were prepared by immunoSEQ multiplex PCR; TCRdb keeps only in-frame clonotypes and omits some of them. The sample has approximately 150,000 clones; roughly 74% are singletons. Sequencing was performed on PBMCs. The source of these receptors is a young man in good health and CMV-seropositive.

This clone was detected only a few times. V gene TRBV19 combines with J gene TRBJ2-1; D possibly corresponds to TRBD2 (7 bases). The V gene's germline CDR1 is LNHDA and CDR2 SQIVND (reference sequence). V was cut by 2 bases and J by 7 bases, with 15 bases left in between. This CDR3 has 15 residues. The CDR3 coding sequence is TGTGCCAGTAGTATAATTCGGGGGGCTGGGAATGAGCAGTTCTTC. The encoded protein is CASSIIRGAGNEQFF.

The V and J genes are TRBV7-2 and TRBJ1-1; 7 positions match TRBD1. V trimming: 5 bases; J trimming: 0 bases; junction bases outside the gene matches: 3. The CDR3 is 14 amino acids. Germline V gene lookup returns CDR1 SGHTA and CDR2 FQGNSA. CDR3 amino acids: CASSTGQLNTEAFF. The CDR3 bases are TGTGCCAGCAGCACGGGACAGCTGAACACTGAAGCTTTCTTT.

V usage is TRBV7-2 and J usage is TRBJ1-1; a possible D gene is TRBD1 (5 bases). Germline CDR1 reads SGHTA; CDR2 reads FQGNSA. Trimming removed 5 bases at V and 5 bases at J, with 15 bases between. This CDR3 has 14 amino acids. The CDR3 loop reads CASSPSGGRTEAFF. The CDR3 DNA follows: TGTGCCAGCAGCCCGTCCGGGGGGAGGACTGAAGCTTTCTTT.

The chain couples TRBV4-1 to TRBJ2-7; tentatively, D is TRBD2 (5 bases). Trimming shortened V by 4 bases and J by 7 bases, and 20 bases separated the two germline ends. The CDR3 length is 15 residues. The germline V gene encodes CDR1 MGHRA and CDR2 YSYEKL. For the CDR3, the DNA is TGCGCCAGCAGCCCGTCTGTAGCGTCGAGTTGGGAGCAGTACTTC. Its protein is CASSPSVASSWEQYF.

This chain joins TRBV9 and TRBJ1-2; possible D gene TRBD1, 6 bases. Germline loops: CDR1 SGDLS, CDR2 YYNGEE. The CDR3 spans 14 residues. Deletions cut 0 bases from V and 4 bases from J, with 10 bases between. The CDR3 here is CASSVALQGYGYTF. The CDR3 DNA follows: TGTGCCAGCAGCGTAGCTCTACAGGGCTATGGCTACACCTTC.

CDR3 residues: CAWSVGLFGANVLTF. DNA for the CDR3: TGTGCCTGGAGTGTGGGGCTATTTGGGGCCAACGTCCTGACTTTC. This chain joins TRBV30 and TRBJ2-6, with D possibly matching TRBD1 (5 bases). This CDR3 has 15 residues. CDR1 GTSNPN and CDR2 SVGIG come from the germline V gene (reference sequence). Trimming took off 0 bases at V and 3 bases at J, with 9 bases between the two ends.

The chain joins TRBV5-7 to TRBJ2-1, with TRBD2 matching over 8 bases. TRBV5-7 is labeled an ORF, and its function is uncertain. The CDR3 spans 17 residues. Germline trimming cut 3 bases from V and 8 bases from J; bases unmatched to any gene: 16. The chain's CDR3 is CASSSVWREVRRDEQFF. The CDR3 nucleotides are TGTGCCAGCAGCTCGGTCTGGCGGGAGGTTAGGCGGGATGAGCAGTTCTTC.

Here the CDR3 reads CAISAQGDNEQFF. The CDR3 bases are TGTGCCATCAGTGCACAGGGGGACAATGAGCAGTTCTTC. This chain joins TRBV10-3 and TRBJ2-1, with TRBD1 identical over 8 bases. The CDR3 runs 13 residues. Per germline, CDR1 ENHRY and CDR2 SYGVKD. The V segment lost 4 bases and the J segment 5 bases; nucleotides outside the gene matches: 1.

As to this clone: This specimen includes other DNA sequences encoding the same CDR3. The chain is built from TRBV28 and TRBJ1-1, with no clear D. The CDR3 is 12 residues long. Trimming took 2 bases from V and 5 from J, leaving 6 bases between them. Germline values: CDR1 MDHEN, CDR2 SYDVKM. CDR3 protein: CASSLRGTEAFF. Written as DNA, the CDR3 is TGTGCCAGCAGTTTACGCGGAACTGAAGCTTTCTTT. The full variable domain, in which reference TRBV28 and TRBJ1-1 provide the parts outside the CDR3, is DVKVTQSSRYLVKRTGEKVFLECVQDMDHENMFWYRQDPGLGLRLIYFSYDVKMKEKGDIPEGYSVSREKKERFSLILESASTNQTSMYLCASSLRGTEAFFGQGTRLTVV.

V and J are TRBV10-2 and TRBJ2-5; the match to TRBD2 covers 12 bases. V trimming: 6 bases; J trimming: 5 bases; junction bases outside the gene matches: 1. The CDR3 sequence is 13 residues long. Germline lookup yields CDR1 WSHSY and CDR2 SAAADI. CDR3 loop: CASRTSGSETQYF. The CDR3 DNA reads TGCGCCAGCAGGACTAGCGGGAGTGAGACCCAGTACTTC.

This chain connects TRBV5-6 to TRBJ2-7; D perhaps matches TRBD2 (5 bases). The length of the CDR3 is 14 residues. Per germline, CDR1 SGHDT and CDR2 YYEEEE. The V end was cut by 7 bases, the J end by 3 bases, with 17 bases between. In nucleotides, the CDR3 is TGTGCCAGCGGCTCCCGGGGAAACCTCTACGAGCAGTACTTC. It codes for CASGSRGNLYEQYF.

In its sample, this clone was seen a few times. The CDR3 here is CASIPGQGAPQPQHF. The DNA for the CDR3 is TGTGCCAGCATTCCCGGACAGGGGGCTCCTCAGCCCCAGCATTTT. The chain joins TRBV28 to TRBJ1-5; 11 bases are a match to TRBD1. Germline CDR1 MDHEN, CDR2 SYDVKM. There are 15 residues in the CDR3. Unmatched junction bases numbered 8, after V lost 7 bases and J lost 6 bases.

This clone was counted a few times. CDR3 sequence (DNA): TGTGCCAGCAGTGGAAACAGGGGTCAAAGGGGTAACACTGAAGCTTTCTTT. This gives the protein CASSGNRGQRGNTEAFF. The chain couples TRBV6-1 to TRBJ1-1, with TRBD1 matching over 7 bases. V dropped 4 bases and J dropped 2; count of bases not matched to a gene: 13. Germline CDR1 reads MNHNS; CDR2 reads SASEGT. CDR3 length equals 17 residues.

The CDR3 nucleotides are TGTGCCAGCAGTGAAGTCGTTTTTGGCGGGGCTTGGGATGGGCAGTTCTTC. This gives the protein CASSEVVFGGAWDGQFF. V usage is TRBV2 and J usage is TRBJ2-1, with D tentatively TRBD2 (6 bases). The CDR3 consists of 17 residues. Trimming cost V 1 base and J 12 bases, with 25 bases left between them. Germline CDR1 reads SNHLY; CDR2 reads FYNNEI.

CDR3 sequence (DNA): TGTGCCAGCAGTCCGACAGGGGGGAACACTGAAGCTTTCTTT. Translated: CASSPTGGNTEAFF. The genes are TRBV6-5 and TRBJ1-1; 9 bases are a match to TRBD1. The CDR3 spans 14 residues. The germline gives CDR1 MNHEY, CDR2 SVGAGI. V lost 5 bases and J lost 1; bases outside the gene matches: 2.

This clone was counted a few times. This sequence joins TRBV4-1 and TRBJ2-2; 8 positions agree with TRBD1. The CDR3 runs to 16 residues. Per the germline V gene, CDR1 is MGHRA and CDR2 is YSYEKL. V lost 1 base, J lost 4 bases, and 5 bases stayed unmatched. DNA of the CDR3: TGCGCCAGCAGCCAAGTAGGGACAGGTTTCACCGGGGAGCTGTTTTTT. Translation gives CASSQVGTGFTGELFF.

This clone was seen a handful of times. The chain has TRBV5-1 and TRBJ1-2, with D possibly matching TRBD1 (5 bases). Trimming shortened V by 4 bases and J by 8 bases, and 15 bases separated the two germline ends. This CDR3 is 13 amino acids long. Germline lookup yields CDR1 SGHRS and CDR2 YFSETQ. CDR3 nucleotides: TGCGCCAGCAGCCCGATGGGGGAGGAGGGCTACACCTTC. This encodes CASSPMGEEGYTF.

The chain uses TRBV29-1 and TRBJ2-6; a possible D gene is TRBD2 (7 bases). This CDR3 has 16 amino acids. Looked up from germline, CDR1 is SQVTM and CDR2 is ANQGSEA. The ends were cut back, 6 bases at V and 4 bases at J, with 19 bases in the middle. DNA of the CDR3: TGCAGCGTGGCCCGAGGGGGGGCGGGAGGGGCCAACGTCCTGACTTTC. Translating gives CSVARGGAGGANVLTF.

This clone was counted a few times. CDR3 residues: CATIKDRGRGEQYF. The CDR3 bases are TGTGCCACAATTAAAGACAGGGGGCGCGGCGAGCAGTACTTC. The chain joins TRBV6-1 to TRBJ2-7, with 10 bases fitting TRBD1. With V trimmed by 10 bases and J by 6 bases, 12 bases remained unmatched. Germline V gene lookup returns CDR1 MNHNS and CDR2 SASEGT. The CDR3 is 14 residues long.

The V gene is TRBV6-6, the J gene TRBJ1-2; D might be TRBD1 (5 bases). CDR1 is MNHNY and CDR2 is SVGAGI in the germline V gene (reference sequence). Trimming took off 2 bases at V and 11 bases at J, with 15 bases between the two ends. This CDR3 spans 13 amino acids. The CDR3 here is CASSYLGGVQYTF. CDR3 sequence (DNA): TGTGCCAGCAGTTACCTGGGGGGGGTTCAGTACACCTTC.